The 8 T cell receptor beta chains below were found in one sample sequenced in a study of T cell responses to AZD1222 COVID-19 vaccine. Here immunoSEQ multiplex PCR was the method, and the copy in TCRdb shows in-frame clones only, minus some. This table holds tens of thousands of clones, about three quarters found once. The specimen was peripheral blood, collected 28 days after the second AZD1222 dose. Receptors were obtained from an adult who received the AZD1222 COVID-19 vaccine.

This clone came up once. The rearrangement links TRBV29-1 to TRBJ2-3; no reliable D call. This CDR3 is built from 14 residues. The germline V and J ends were trimmed by 0 bases and 1 base, with 8 bases remaining between them. The germline CDR1 and CDR2 sequences are SQVTM and ANQGSEA. The CDR3 region is CSVEDNYRTDTQYF. CDR3 in DNA: TGCAGCGTTGAAGACAATTACCGCACAGATACGCAGTATTTT.

This chain links TRBV19 with TRBJ1-5; the D is unclear. The CDR3 is 15 amino acids. The ends were cut back, 3 bases at V and 0 bases at J, with 9 bases in the middle. Germline assignment: CDR1 LNHDA and CDR2 SQIVND (reference sequence). The CDR3 coding sequence is TGTGCCAGTAGTATGTGGCAATATAGCAATCAGCCCCAGCATTTT. Protein: CASSMWQYSNQPQHF.

The gene calls are TRBV7-2 and TRBJ2-2; 9 nucleotides agree with TRBD2. CDR1 SGHTA and CDR2 FQGNSA come from the germline V gene. V shed 4 bases, J shed 1 base, and the junction held 4 bases outside the gene matches. The length of the CDR3 is 16 residues. This CDR3 reads CASSSPTSGNTGELFF. As DNA, the CDR3 is TGTGCCAGCAGCTCCCCGACTAGCGGGAACACCGGGGAGCTGTTTTTT.

The chain combines TRBV19 with TRBJ1-1, with 10 bases lining up with TRBD1. This CDR3 spans 17 amino acids. V shed 6 bases and J 5 bases; nucleotides not matched to a gene: 15. Germline lookup yields CDR1 LNHDA and CDR2 SQIVND (reference sequence). The CDR3 here is CASRDYPGQGSKTEAFF. CDR3 nucleotides: TGTGCCAGTAGGGACTATCCGGGACAGGGGAGTAAAACTGAAGCTTTCTTT.

The chain employs TRBV11-2 and TRBJ1-2; 8 nucleotides agree with TRBD1. Germline V gene sequence: CDR1 SGHAT, CDR2 FQNNGV. V gave up 4 bases and J gave up 5 bases; unmatched junction bases: 6. The CDR3 has 14 residues. The CDR3 spells CASSSWGQEYGYTF. DNA of the CDR3: TGTGCCAGCAGCTCGTGGGGACAGGAATATGGCTACACCTTC.

V and J are TRBV27 and TRBJ2-1, with TRBD2 matching 13 bases. The CDR3 spans 15 residues. The V segment lost 5 bases and the J segment 8 bases; nucleotides outside the gene matches: 6. In germline, CDR1 is MNHEY, CDR2 SMNVEV (reference sequence). The CDR3: CASSDTSGRGYEQFF. The CDR3 nucleotides are TGTGCCAGCAGTGACACTAGCGGGAGGGGCTATGAGCAGTTCTTC.

This clone was detected only a few times. The chain combines TRBV19 with TRBJ2-1, with 10 nucleotides matching TRBD2. This CDR3 has 15 residues. The V gene's germline CDR1 is LNHDA and CDR2 SQIVND (reference sequence). J lost 5 bases, V lost 7 bases, and 8 bases had no gene match. Written as DNA, the CDR3 is TGTGCCAGTAACCCAGCGGGAGGGGGCCACAATGAGCAGTTCTTC. Amino acid sequence: CASNPAGGGHNEQFF.

The rearrangement links TRBV13 to TRBJ2-5, with no clear D. V lost 4 bases and J lost 5, with 11 bases in between. The CDR3 contains 13 residues. Germline values: CDR1 PRHDT, CDR2 FYEKMQ (reference sequence). The CDR3 coding sequence is TGTGCCAGCAGCTCCCGACCTGGGGAGACCCAGTACTTC. This translates into CASSSRPGETQYF.